This TCR beta chain was sequenced for a study of cytomegalovirus exposure and HLA in healthy donors (dated by TCRdb to 2016 to 2017). Regarding the study in general: An earlier analysis of several hundred of the donors reported approximately 260 Gb of sequence data and 117 million unique TCR beta sequences obtained from some 200 million T cells. An earlier analysis of approximately 630 of the donors applied high-throughput TCR beta sequencing to assess whether each TCR beta V gene segment acted as functional or pseudogenic. In the later analysis, no new phenotypic data were used to find candidate immune exposures; instead, reliance was placed on TCR beta sequences and their occurrence across donors. A later genetic analysis used genome-wide SNP genotypes for 398 of the 666 donors, treating that subset as a discovery cohort. To study patterns of TCR occurrence, a later analysis re-analyzed previously published TCR beta repertoires from several hundred donors and added high-resolution HLA genotyping. The T cell repertoires of 666 subjects were profiled by immunosequencing and related to cytomegalovirus serostatus. Donor age, sex, ethnicity and CMV serostatus were collected together with the repertoire data. To predict cytomegalovirus infection status, the study combined high-throughput TCR immunosequencing, statistical association of individual TCRs with disease status, and machine learning. In addition to the first cohort of around 670 subjects, a separate validation cohort of some 120 different subjects was used. The aim of the study was to test whether cataloging public T cell receptors could identify signatures of past pathogen exposure. HLA typing included class I and class II loci at four-digit resolution. Because of strong linkage in the cohort, roughly five DR-DQ haplotypes were treated as single units for association and clustering. Across some 400 genotyped donors of the cohort, an average of about 240,000 unique TCR beta nucleotide sequences per donor were sequenced, and roughly 20% of those sequences were non-productive. All discovery cohort repertoires had been generated using a single sequencing platform. Of the roughly 400 genotyped donors, over 80% were placed in the genetic ancestry cluster associated with self-reported Caucasian donors. An early release covering about 600 HLA-typed donors comprised around 300 gigabases of sequencing data and around 80 million unique TCR sequences. Typing coverage varied by locus: roughly 620-640 donors for A, B, C, DRB1 and DQB1; some 520 for DQA1; 606 for DPA1; about 450 for DPB1. Results and caveats for the whole study, not just this receptor: A further reported finding was that TCR beta sequences accurately predicted the HLA-A and HLA-B alleles for most subjects in the first cohort. A later genetic analysis associated a missense DCLRE1C variant with V-gene and J-gene trimming of TCR beta chains, and an independent cohort replicated the association. A group of highly shared sequence variants was considered likely to be a technical artifact of the sequencing pipeline. Only TCR beta chains were sequenced in this cohort, and the absence of alpha or paired-chain data limited detectable features. Immune exposure information for the cohort was limited to CMV serostatus. Because counts were too low, around 17 rarely observed V segments, including chromosome 9 orphons, were left out of the earlier analysis of about 500 of the donors. Most CMV-associated TCR beta chains appeared to be HLA-restricted in a later analysis, and the HLA associations seemed to be driven largely by CMV exposure. Assigning TCR associations to individual alleles was difficult when HLA alleles, especially DR and DQ, strongly co-occurred. The classifier was reported to diagnose cytomegalovirus status with high specificity and sensitivity in both the original cohort and the validation cohort. In vitro tests confirmed that a few of the cytomegalovirus-associated TCR beta chains recognize cytomegalovirus antigens. According to a later genetic analysis, donors in an Asian-associated ancestry cluster had fewer N-insertions in productive TCRs than the roughly 670-donor mean. In a later analysis, HLA-associated TCR beta chains showed more clonal expansion and lower generation probabilities than non-associated chains that were equally common. Most TCR sequences were seen in very few donors, while some public TCRs were found in many individuals. HLA typing was unavailable for some donors at each locus, so association tests used only the typed subset. The presence/absence analyses assumed that sequencing depth was roughly uniform across donors, and that assumption may not be true. The study gave a list of more than 150 TCR beta chains associated with cytomegalovirus. Because the 87-base-pair reads could not distinguish some IMGT-functional V segments, including TRBV6-2 and TRBV6-3, those segments were excluded. According to the authors, the approach could potentially be generalized to other disease states and immunological phenotypes. In an earlier analysis of about 600 of the donors, most TCR beta V segments appeared in productive rearrangements about 90% or about 30% of the time, broadly matching IMGT annotations. According to a later analysis, parvovirus B19, influenza, CMV and Epstein-Barr virus appeared linked to several top co-occurrence clusters. Linkage disequilibrium might explain the correlated functional status among segregating V segments, but an unknown experimental factor could not be ruled out. At a false discovery rate of 0.05, a later analysis linked 15,000 to 20,000 TCR beta sequences to specific HLA alleles. In a later analysis, the rate of TCR association differed among HLA loci, with DRB1 alleles having the most associated TCRs and HLA-C alleles having the fewest.

The cohort comprised fewer than 750 healthy bone marrow donors. Cohort members were all nominally healthy when sampled, although unrecorded immune exposures were likely present. The donor was CMV seronegative and belonged to the group of around 350 seronegative cohort members. A peripheral blood sample was provided by each donor, and peripheral blood mononuclear cells were used for TCR beta sequencing. The Qiagen DNeasy Blood Extraction Kit was used to extract genomic DNA from the blood cell samples. Its CDR3 holds 15 amino acids, cysteine through phenylalanine. Only the CDR3 DNA is retained, 45 bases long and in frame from the first base. V is pruned by 3 bases and J by 8 bases, leaving 11 bases of the junction without a gene match. The germline V gene yields SGHDT for CDR1 and YYEEEE for CDR2. Points on this clone: What antigen it recognizes has not been identified. No per-base quality is available; no much larger clone lies one base away.

Library method: the immunoSEQ multiplex PCR assay. The multiplex PCR relied on a mix of 60 forward primers for TCR Vbeta segments and 13 reverse primers for TCR Jbeta segments. Amplification of the CDR3 region of rearranged TCR beta genes was performed with a multiplex PCR assay on genomic DNA. Amplified TCR beta libraries were sequenced as 87-base-pair reads on the Illumina HiSeq System. Under the source paper's analysis protocol: A later analysis counted around 72 million unique TCR beta chains across the 600 to 850 repertoires, and approximately 11 million of these chains were shared by at least two donors. Raw reads were error-corrected and collapsed into unique sequences by a nearest-neighbor algorithm in which closely related sequences were merged to remove PCR and sequencing errors. To assign V, D and J gene segments, CDR3 sequences were aligned to IMGT reference sequences. For a sequence to be retained, at least a six-nucleotide match to both a V gene segment and a J gene segment was required. A rearrangement was called productive if the CDR3 had no stop codons and remained in frame with V and J, and every other rearrangement was called non-productive. Following IMGT convention, CDR3 was defined as the stretch from the second conserved V-encoded cysteine up to the conserved J-encoded phenylalanine. The earlier analysis of 500 to 650 of the donors excluded any sequence lacking an unambiguous match to a single V gene segment. In an earlier analysis of several hundred of the donors, V segments were called functional above 56.7% productive rearrangements and were called segregating when the between-donor standard deviation exceeded 5%. A statistical classification framework was developed to diagnose cytomegalovirus status using the catalog of TCR beta chain sequences. In a later analysis, TCR nucleotide sequences were compared against IMGT/GENE-DB human TR gene sequences so that V and J genes could be assigned. In a later analysis, CDR3 sequences and most-parsimonious VDJ recombination scenarios were assigned using the TCRdist pipeline. In a later analysis, each TCR beta chain was defined by its CDR3 amino acid sequence together with its V-gene family, and reads lacking a unique V-gene family were excluded. A later analysis removed 500 to 650 highly shared, low-generation-probability nucleotide sequences to deal with suspected cross-contamination and a sequencing artifact. For each public chain, a later analysis derived a clonal expansion index from normalized ranks of inferred template counts within each repertoire. In a later analysis, generation probabilities were computed with a VDJ recombination model fitted to out-of-frame rearrangements, and the resulting probabilities were checked against IGoR. A later analysis scored TCR-TCR, TCR-HLA and TCR-CMV co-occurrence with hypergeometric tests, applying a repertoire-size bias correction to TCR pairs. A later analysis estimated false discovery rates by permuting HLA or CMV assignments 20 times. In a later analysis, co-occurring TCRs were grouped using DBSCAN, and TCRdist sequence similarity was added for clustering within HLA-allele-positive subsets. Repertoires with fewer than 30,000 or more than 120,000 public chains, plus five repertoires with anomalous nucleotide sharing, were excluded from co-occurrence clustering. What TCRdb holds here is the immuneACCESS table cut down to in-frame rearrangements. Part of the clones is not present; checked against another copy, under half of the missing clones reflect an unresolved V gene, and the others are unexplained. The V and J calls and clone size are taken from that table; D and trimming were inferred from the DNA. The sample profile shows 210,000 or so clones; nearly 80% of them were found once. Of the sample, around 1.8% is held by the ten largest clones.

Rearrangement joined TRBV5-6 to TRBJ2-1; TRBD1 matches 7 bases in the middle. This clonotype was sampled from a man between 18 and 35 years old in good health and CMV-seronegative. Sequences were obtained from PBMCs. The CDR3 has the sequence CASSSGEWQGDEQFF. The nucleotide sequence reads as follows: TGTGCCAGCAGCTCGGGCGAATGGCAGGGGGATGAGCAGTTCTTC. Extended through the reference TRBV5-6 and TRBJ2-1 proteins, this CDR3 yields the full variable domain: DAGVTQSPTHLIKTRGQQVTLRCSPKSGHDTVSWYQQALGQGPQFIFQYYEEEERQRGNFPDRFSGHQFPNYSSELNVNALLLGDSALYLCASSSGEWQGDEQFFGPGTRLTVL.